This TCR beta chain was identified during a study of CD8+CD57+ T cells in acquired aplastic anemia. Study-wide results and caveats: CD8+ Simpson's diversity did not differ significantly between patients and controls.

Turning to this clonotype: The antigen is unknown.

CDR3 and TCR beta VDJ profiling relied on genomic DNA as the template. TCRdb used MiXCR to reprocess the reads, holding one entry per CDR3 protein. This sample has under 200,000 distinct CDR3 sequences, with around 48% found just once. After removal of 3 bases from V and 2 bases from J, the junction contained 6 bases not matched to a gene. Germline CDR1 SGHAT, CDR2 FQNNGV. The CDR3 sequence is 16 residues long. Individuals selected for sequencing had exhibited CD8+CD57+ cell expansion on flow cytometry. The sequenced sample was sorted CD4+, CD8+, or CD8+CD57+ T cells (not recorded which) from PBMCs. The source is a human donor with aplastic anemia. This chain links TRBV11-2 with TRBJ2-3, with 9 bases fitting TRBD1. The chain's CDR3 is CASSLRQGGDTDTQYF. The CDR3 DNA reads as TGTGCCAGCAGCTTGCGACAGGGGGGAGACACAGATACGCAGTATTTT.